The TCR beta chain described here comes from a study of T cells in pancreatic ductal adenocarcinoma. Study conclusions and caveats: Blood had more productive templates and about 8-fold more unique clonotypes than tumor.

The CDR3 runs 14 residues. Trimming cost V 7 bases and J 6 bases; bases outside gene matches: 9. Germline CDR1 is MNHNY and CDR2 is SVGAGI (reference sequence). Selected pancreatic ductal adenocarcinoma patients had undergone surgery without neoadjuvant therapy. TCRdb keeps only in-frame clones here, not all; method: immunoSEQ multiplex PCR. The data show about 16,000 clones, approximately 90% seen once. Points on this clone: No antigen is known for it.

The source material was PBMCs. The TCR originated in a human donor with pancreatic ductal adenocarcinoma. The rearrangement joins TRBV6-6 to TRBJ2-1; 7 nucleotides align to TRBD1. CDR3 region: CASIQGTVSNEQFF. CDR3 in DNA: TGTGCCAGCATACAGGGGACGGTTAGCAATGAGCAGTTCTTC.